The 4 T cell receptor beta chains in this list originate from one sample, sequenced in a study of blood T cells in healthy people across ages. Primers used in a second PCR of about 6 to 12 cycles were a sample-barcoded 5' primer and a J-beta primer mix. TCRdb passed the 5' RACE reads through MiXCR, listing each CDR3 protein once. The profile covers approximately 900,000 distinct CDR3 sequences, with about 48% appearing a single time and about an eighth taken by the ten largest. Sequencing was performed on blood. Receptors were obtained from a man younger than 40 in good health.

This clonotype was seen ten or more times. This chain links TRBV12-3 or TRBV12-4 with TRBJ2-7, with D perhaps matching TRBD1 (5 bases). V dropped 5 bases and J dropped 3 bases, with 8 bases sitting between them. The CDR3 loop spans 12 amino acids. The CDR3 bases are TGTGCCAGCAGTGTGACAGTCTACGAGCAGTACTTC. Its translation: CASSVTVYEQYF.

This clonotype was observed a handful of times. The chain recombines TRBV18 with TRBJ1-4; 8 nucleotides align to TRBD1. After removal of 3 bases from V and 8 bases from J, the junction contained 5 bases not matched to a gene. The V gene's germline CDR1 is KGHSH and CDR2 LQKENI. The length of the CDR3 is 14 residues. In nucleotides, the CDR3 is TGTGCCAGCTCACCGGGACAGGCGAGGGAAAAACTGTTTTTT. Protein product: CASSPGQAREKLFF.

This chain links TRBV6-6 with TRBJ1-6, with 8 bases that match TRBD1. The CDR3 sequence is 15 residues long. V gave up 6 bases and J gave up 7 bases; unmatched junction bases: 8. Germline-derived CDR1 and CDR2 are MNHNY and SVGAGI (reference sequence). This CDR3 is CASSSRQGRNSPLHF. In DNA, the CDR3 is TGTGCCAGCAGCTCCCGACAGGGGAGGAATTCACCCCTCCACTTT.

This clonotype came up once. Possible read error: a much larger clone is one base away. The chain combines TRBV9 with TRBJ2-4, with 8 bases lining up with TRBD2. Judging by the DNA end, TRBJ2-7 fits better; the J call may be wrong. The CDR3 consists of 18 residues. CDR1 and CDR2 from the germline V gene are SGDLS and YYNGEE. CDR3 in amino acids: CASSVEDCGGFSFYEQYF. The CDR3 DNA is TGTGCCAGCAGCGTAGAAGATTGCGGGGGGTTTTCTTTCTACGAGCAGTACTTC.